Following are 23 T cell receptor beta chains from one sample sequenced in a study of cytomegalovirus exposure and HLA in healthy donors (dated by TCRdb to about 2017). Library preparation was by the immunoSEQ multiplex PCR assay. For the multiplex PCR, a mixture combining 60 forward primers for TCR Vbeta segments and 13 reverse primers for TCR Jbeta segments was used. Sourced from immuneACCESS, this table was stored by TCRdb with only in-frame sequences that have V and J called. A share of the clones is absent; for the studies checked, an unresolved V gene accounts for under half, and the remainder has no known explanation. For this sample the table gives nearly 110,000 clones, of which 65% to 80% were detected only once. Together, the top ten hold 4.2% of the sample. The source material was PBMCs. These receptors were collected from a male donor in good health and CMV-seronegative.

V and J are TRBV27 and TRBJ2-3; D possibly corresponds to TRBD2 (5 bases). This CDR3 region has 16 residues. V lost 3 bases and J 6 bases, leaving 19 bases between the germline ends. Germline lookup yields CDR1 MNHEY and CDR2 SMNVEV (reference sequence). CDR3 DNA sequence: TGTGCCAGCAGTTTCTCCCCAGCGGAGGCGGGCGATACGCAGTATTTT. Translating it yields CASSFSPAEAGDTQYF.

This rearrangement joins TRBV18 to TRBJ1-2, with D hard to call. The CDR3 is 13 amino acids. Per the germline V gene, CDR1 is KGHSH and CDR2 is LQKENI. The V end was cut by 2 bases, the J end by 5 bases, with 9 bases between. The chain's CDR3 is CASSPDGRYGYTF. The CDR3 DNA is TGTGCCAGCTCACCAGACGGGAGGTATGGCTACACCTTC.

This chain joins TRBV5-1 and TRBJ2-1; possible D gene TRBD2, 5 bases. This CDR3 has 14 residues. Germline V CDR1 and CDR2: SGHRS, YFSETQ. V was pared by 10 bases and J by 5 bases, with 19 bases between. CDR3 in DNA: TGCGCCTCCAGCCGCTGGGAGTTGGACAATGAGCAGTTCTTC. Amino acid sequence: CASSRWELDNEQFF.

This chain links TRBV11-3 with TRBJ2-1, with 13 bases aligning to TRBD2. Germline lookup yields CDR1 SGHNT and CDR2 YENEEA. This CDR3 has 15 amino acids. The V gene end was trimmed by 6 bases and the J gene end by 9 bases; junction bases not matched to a gene: 8. DNA for the CDR3: TGTGCCAGCAGTTCGGGACTAGCGGGGAAGGTTGAGCAGTTCTTC. Its protein is CASSSGLAGKVEQFF.

The chain joins TRBV1 to TRBJ2-3; the table's D call of TRBD2 was not tested on the DNA. TRBV1 is described as a pseudogene. CDR3 length: 15 residues. The CDR3, as DNA: TGCACCAGCAGCCAAGATCGGGCAGCGGGGAATACGCAGTATTTT. Translated: CTSSQDRAAGNTQYF.

This clone was counted a single time. The chain joins TRBV19 to TRBJ1-1; D perhaps matches TRBD1 (5 bases). The CDR3 loop spans 17 amino acids. Germline assignment: CDR1 LNHDA and CDR2 SQIVND (reference sequence). V shed 5 bases and J shed 0 bases, with 19 bases lying between them. The DNA of the CDR3 is TGTGCCAGTAGTCCGACAGCGGGGGGATTCATGAACACTGAAGCTTTCTTT. It translates to CASSPTAGGFMNTEAFF.

This chain uses TRBV5-6 with TRBJ2-4; 7 nucleotides agree with TRBD2. The J segment lost 12 bases and the V segment lost 0 bases, leaving 6 bases of the junction unmatched. The CDR3 sequence is 13 residues long. Germline V gene lookup returns CDR1 SGHDT and CDR2 YYEEEE. Written as DNA, the CDR3 is TGTGCCAGCAGCTTGGTGGAGCGGGATACTCAGTACTTC. Protein sequence: CASSLVERDTQYF.

The chain is built from TRBV29-1 and TRBJ2-7; 15 bases agree with TRBD2. The CDR3 loop spans 17 amino acids. With V trimmed by 6 bases and J by 2 bases, 11 bases remained unmatched. Germline V lookup: CDR1 SQVTM, CDR2 ANQGSEA. In nucleotides, the CDR3 is TGCAGCGTCGGGGTTGGGACTAGCGGGAGGTTTGCCTACGAGCAGTACTTC. Protein sequence: CSVGVGTSGRFAYEQYF.

The chain employs TRBV27 and TRBJ2-2, with 14 bases fitting TRBD2. This CDR3 is built from 18 residues. Trimming at V came to 8 bases and at J to 1 base, leaving 9 bases not matched to a gene. Germline V lookup: CDR1 MNHEY, CDR2 SMNVEV (reference sequence). The CDR3 reads CASFGTSGSGGNTGELFF. The CDR3 DNA sequence: TGTGCCAGCTTTGGGACTAGCGGGAGCGGGGGGAACACCGGGGAGCTGTTTTTT.

The chain joins TRBV27 to TRBJ2-5; 10 bases map to TRBD1. Germline V CDR1 and CDR2: MNHEY, SMNVEV (reference sequence). V lost 6 bases to trimming and J lost 5 bases; unmatched junction nucleotides: 9. The CDR3 runs 15 residues. CDR3 region: CASSQGQGNLETQYF. The CDR3, as DNA: TGTGCCAGCAGCCAGGGACAGGGGAACTTGGAGACCCAGTACTTC.

V usage is TRBV7-9 and J usage is TRBJ1-1, with 7 bases matching TRBD1. The CDR3 has 11 residues. Germline V gene lookup returns CDR1 SEHNR and CDR2 FQNEAQ (reference sequence). V lost 5 bases to trimming and J lost 10 bases; unmatched junction nucleotides: 4. CDR3 DNA: TGTGCCAGCAGCGCAGGGGGACCAGCTTTCTTT. Encoded protein: CASSAGGPAFF.

The chain recombines TRBV9 with TRBJ1-1; D remains ambiguous. The germline V gene has CDR1 SGDLS and CDR2 YYNGEE. Trimming removed 0 bases from V and 5 bases from J, with 14 bases in between. This CDR3 region has 15 residues. The CDR3 loop reads CASSVGGEGGTEAFF. The CDR3 region has the DNA TGTGCCAGCAGCGTAGGGGGAGAGGGTGGGACTGAAGCTTTCTTT.

The V and J genes are TRBV27 and TRBJ2-4, with 8 nucleotides matching TRBD2. Germline CDR1 and CDR2: MNHEY and SMNVEV (reference sequence). The CDR3 totals 16 residues. The junction had 9 bases not matched to a gene; V was cut back by 8 bases and J by 0 bases. CDR3 sequence: CASGGGREVAKNIQYF. The CDR3 nucleotides are TGTGCCAGCGGGGGGGGGCGGGAGGTAGCCAAAAACATTCAGTACTTC.

This rearrangement joins TRBV5-4 to TRBJ2-2; TRBD2 matches 10 bases. The ends lost 1 base at V and 3 bases at J; junction bases unmatched: 12. Germline CDR1 is SGHNT and CDR2 is YYREEE (reference sequence). The CDR3 runs to 19 residues. The CDR3 DNA reads as TGTGCCAGCAGCTTGTACCCTAGCGGGAGTTTTCTAGACACCGGGGAGCTGTTTTTT. This gives the protein CASSLYPSGSFLDTGELFF.

The CDR3 loop reads CASRGQAYEQYF. The CDR3 DNA is TGTGCCAGCAGGGGACAAGCCTACGAGCAGTACTTC. J is TRBJ2-5 and V is TRBV28; TRBD1 is a possible D gene (6 bases). TRBJ2-7 explains the end of the DNA better; the J call may be wrong. Germline V CDR1 and CDR2: MDHEN, SYDVKM. The CDR3 length is 12 residues.

The chain combines TRBV28 with TRBJ2-1; D remains ambiguous. The CDR3 has 13 amino acids. Germline CDR1 reads MDHEN; CDR2 reads SYDVKM. Trimming left V 1 base short and J 7 bases short, with 8 bases between. This CDR3 is CASSLSQLNEQFF. For the CDR3, the DNA is TGTGCCAGCAGTTTATCCCAATTGAATGAGCAGTTCTTC. Looking up the rest from reference TRBV28 and TRBJ2-1 gives the full variable domain: DVKVTQSSRYLVKRTGEKVFLECVQDMDHENMFWYRQDPGLGLRLIYFSYDVKMKEKGDIPEGYSVSREKKERFSLILESASTNQTSMYLCASSLSQLNEQFFGPGTRLTVL.

The rearrangement uses TRBV30 and TRBJ2-7; perhaps TRBD1 as D (7 bases). The CDR3 length is 13 residues. V lost 3 bases, J lost 4 bases, and 13 bases lay in between. CDR1 is GTSNPN, CDR2 SVGIG, per germline (reference sequence). DNA of the CDR3: TGTGCCTGGAGGCGGGACAGAAATTACGAGCAGTACTTC. Its translation is CAWRRDRNYEQYF.

In this sample, this clone turned up once. This chain uses TRBV11-3 with TRBJ1-3; no firm D call. From germline, CDR1 is SGHNT and CDR2 YENEEA. The CDR3 is 15 amino acids. The V end lost 5 bases, the J end lost 2 bases, and 13 bases lay between the germline ends. CDR3 nucleotide sequence: TGTGCCAGCAGCCCGAGAAGCTCCCCTGGAAACACCATATATTTT. Its protein product is CASSPRSSPGNTIYF.

This clone was counted between two and nine times. This chain links TRBV6-4 with TRBJ2-2; 8 bases line up with TRBD2. CDR1 and CDR2 from the germline V gene are MRHNA and SNTAGT. The CDR3 has 15 residues. V trimming: 8 bases; J trimming: 5 bases; junction bases outside the gene matches: 10. This CDR3 reads CASQGSAGGTGELFF. CDR3 DNA sequence: TGTGCCAGCCAGGGCTCTGCGGGAGGAACCGGGGAGCTGTTTTTT.

This clone appeared once. The germline gene is not matched at one end of the junction; a read error may be the cause. The rearrangement joins TRBV6-1 to TRBJ2-7, with 8 nucleotides matching TRBD1. The CDR3 length is 13 residues. The germline V gene has CDR1 MNHNS and CDR2 SASEGT. In DNA form, the CDR3 reads TGTGTCAGCAGTGAGGACAGGGCCTACGAGCAGTACTTC. This codes for CVSSEDRAYEQYF.

V and J are TRBV27 and TRBJ2-7; D is perhaps TRBD1 (6 bases). This CDR3 has 13 residues. Germline-derived CDR1 and CDR2 are MNHEY and SMNVEV (reference sequence). Trimming took off 6 bases at V and 3 bases at J, with 12 bases between the two ends. CDR3 residues: CASRKTGGYEQYF. CDR3 coding DNA: TGTGCCAGCAGAAAGACAGGTGGCTACGAGCAGTACTTC.

This clone was seen only a few times. This sequence joins TRBV7-6 and TRBJ2-2; 7 bases fit TRBD2. Germline trimming cut 5 bases from V and 3 bases from J; bases unmatched to any gene: 6. The CDR3 contains 15 residues. Germline CDR1 reads SGHVS; CDR2 reads FNYEAQ. CDR3 coding DNA: TGTGCCAGCAGCAAACCGGGACTATACACCGGGGAGCTGTTTTTT. This codes for CASSKPGLYTGELFF.

DNA for the CDR3: TGCGCCAGCAGCTTGGGACTAGCCCTGTACGAGCAGTACTTC. It yields the protein CASSLGLALYEQYF. This chain uses TRBV5-1 with TRBJ2-7; 7 bases fit TRBD2. The CDR3 is 14 amino acids. V gave up 0 bases and J gave up 4 bases; unmatched junction bases: 4. From germline, CDR1 is SGHRS and CDR2 YFSETQ.